The present T cell receptor beta chain was sequenced within a study of T cell responses to AZD1222 COVID-19 vaccine. The study's findings and limits: White British donors predominated, females outnumbered males, and clonal diversity was possibly underestimated.

Comment on this clone: The antigen is undetermined.

Here immunoSEQ multiplex PCR was the method, and the copy in TCRdb shows in-frame clones only, minus some. Here the sample spans over 120,000 clones, more than 85% being singletons. Whether given at about 4 or about 12 weeks, second doses were pooled. CDR3 size: 14 residues. V dropped 2 bases and J dropped 8 bases, with 12 bases sitting between them. CDR1 and CDR2 from the germline V gene are MDHEN and SYDVKM. The input for sequencing was peripheral blood, taken 28 days after the second AZD1222 dose. The receptor's source is an adult who received the AZD1222 COVID-19 vaccine. J is TRBJ1-4 and V is TRBV28; the D gene is possibly TRBD1 (5 bases). CDR3 protein: CASSLPGGWEKLFF. The CDR3 DNA follows: TGTGCCAGCAGTTTACCGGGGGGTTGGGAAAAACTGTTTTTT.